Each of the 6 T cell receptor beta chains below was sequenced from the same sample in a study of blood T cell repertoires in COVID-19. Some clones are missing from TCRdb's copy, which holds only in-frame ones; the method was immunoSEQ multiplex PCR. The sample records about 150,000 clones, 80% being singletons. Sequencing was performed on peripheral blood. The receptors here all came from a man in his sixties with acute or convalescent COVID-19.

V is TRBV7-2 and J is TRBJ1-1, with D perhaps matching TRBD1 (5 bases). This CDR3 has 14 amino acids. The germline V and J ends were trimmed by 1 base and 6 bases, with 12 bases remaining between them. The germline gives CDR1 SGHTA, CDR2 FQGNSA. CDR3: CASSLVRARAEAFF. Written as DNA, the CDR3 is TGTGCCAGCAGCTTAGTACGCGCCAGGGCTGAAGCTTTCTTT.

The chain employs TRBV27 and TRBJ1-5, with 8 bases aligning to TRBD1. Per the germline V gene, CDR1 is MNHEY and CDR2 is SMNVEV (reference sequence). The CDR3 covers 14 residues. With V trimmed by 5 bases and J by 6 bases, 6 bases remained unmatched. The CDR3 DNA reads TGTGCCAGCAGTGCCAGGGGGCTCGGTCAGCCCCAGCATTTT. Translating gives CASSARGLGQPQHF.

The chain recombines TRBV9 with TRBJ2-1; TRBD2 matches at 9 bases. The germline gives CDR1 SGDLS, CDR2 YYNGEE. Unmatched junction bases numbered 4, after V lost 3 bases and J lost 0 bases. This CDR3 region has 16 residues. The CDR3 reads CASSARSGSSYNEQFF. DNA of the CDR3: TGTGCCAGCAGCGCACGTAGCGGGAGCTCCTACAATGAGCAGTTCTTC.

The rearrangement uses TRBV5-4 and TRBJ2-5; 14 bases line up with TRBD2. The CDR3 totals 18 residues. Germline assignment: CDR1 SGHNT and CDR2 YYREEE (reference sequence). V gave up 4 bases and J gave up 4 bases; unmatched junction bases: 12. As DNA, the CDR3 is TGTGCCAGCAGCCAAAGGAGGTCGGGACTAGCGGGAGTAGAGACCCAGTACTTC. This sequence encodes CASSQRRSGLAGVETQYF.

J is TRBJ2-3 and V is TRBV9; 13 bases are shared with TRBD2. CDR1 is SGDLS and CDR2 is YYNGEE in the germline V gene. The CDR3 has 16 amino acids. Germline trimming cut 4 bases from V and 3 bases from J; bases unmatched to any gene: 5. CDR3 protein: CASSPTSGGATDTQYF. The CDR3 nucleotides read TGTGCCAGCAGCCCCACTAGCGGGGGGGCGACAGATACGCAGTATTTT.

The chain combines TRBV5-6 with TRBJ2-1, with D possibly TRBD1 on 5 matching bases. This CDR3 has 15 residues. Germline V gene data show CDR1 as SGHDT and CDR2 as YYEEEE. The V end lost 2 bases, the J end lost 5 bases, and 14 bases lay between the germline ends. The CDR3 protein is CASSFLQGTHNEQFF. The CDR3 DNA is TGTGCCAGCAGCTTCCTCCAGGGTACCCACAATGAGCAGTTCTTC.